Presented here are 23 T cell receptor beta chains from one specimen sequenced in a study of shared clonotypes between healthy human individuals. As defined, naive CD8 cells were CD45RO-negative and positively selected for CCR7, with terminally differentiated effector memory CD45RA+ cells excluded. TCRdb keeps only in-frame clones here, not all; method: immunoSEQ multiplex PCR. The table records around 1.9 million clones, under 95% of them present only once. The source material was naive CD8+ T cells from PBMCs. The source is a man in his late teens or twenties in good health. Some clones in this sample may be carry-over from other donors' samples.

The V and J genes are TRBV6-1 and TRBJ1-2, with D perhaps TRBD1 (5 bases). The V and J ends lost 7 bases and 0 bases respectively, with 15 bases between them. The germline V gene has CDR1 MNHNS and CDR2 SASEGT. CDR3 length equals 15 residues. The CDR3 region is CASTTRQSSNYGYTF. The CDR3 nucleotides are TGTGCCAGCACAACCCGACAGAGTTCTAACTATGGCTACACCTTC.

This chain joins TRBV21-1 and TRBJ1-2; TRBD1 is the table's D call and was not checked against the DNA. TRBV21-1 is an annotated pseudogene. There are 15 residues in the CDR3. The CDR3 here is CASTPDSTINYGYTF. The CDR3 region has the DNA TGTGCCAGCACCCCGGACAGCACCATTAACTATGGCTACACCTTC.

This CDR3 reads CSVKGRRGELFF. Written as DNA, the CDR3 is TGCAGCGTAAAAGGGCGCAGGGGGGAGCTGTTTTTT. The V gene is TRBV29-1, the J gene TRBJ2-2; no definite D call. The CDR3 covers 12 residues. Germline V gene lookup returns CDR1 SQVTM and CDR2 ANQGSEA. Trimming pared 6 bases from V and 8 bases from J, leaving 13 bases between.

V and J are TRBV19 and TRBJ2-7; unclear D gene. The CDR3 extends over 15 amino acids. V lost 0 bases, J lost 0 bases, and 9 bases lay in between. Germline V lookup: CDR1 LNHDA, CDR2 SQIVND (reference sequence). The CDR3 bases are TGTGCCAGTAGTATAGATCGGGCCGCCTCCTACGAGCAGTACTTC. Translating gives CASSIDRAASYEQYF.

V and J are TRBV13 and TRBJ2-5; 9 bases map to TRBD1. The length of the CDR3 is 15 residues. V lost 5 bases, J lost 5 bases, and 9 bases stayed unmatched. Germline CDR1 is PRHDT and CDR2 is FYEKMQ (reference sequence). The chain's CDR3 is CASSLRQGVMETQYF. CDR3 sequence (DNA): TGTGCCAGCAGCCTCAGACAGGGGGTAATGGAGACCCAGTACTTC. The entire variable domain, with the rest obtained from reference TRBV13 and TRBJ2-5, is as follows: AAGVIQSPRHLIKEKRETATLKCYPIPRHDTVYWYQQGPGQDPQFLISFYEKMQSDKGSIPDRFSAQQFSDYHSELNMSSLELGDSALYFCASSLRQGVMETQYFGPGTRLLVL.

The genes are TRBV28 and TRBJ1-1, with no clear D. The CDR3 extends over 14 amino acids. CDR1 is MDHEN and CDR2 is SYDVKM in the germline V gene. The V end was cut by 3 bases, the J end by 3 bases, with 11 bases between. CDR3 region: CASSFMISDTEAFF. The DNA of the CDR3 is TGTGCCAGCAGTTTTATGATTTCGGACACTGAAGCTTTCTTT. Full variable domain (remainder filled in from reference TRBV28 and TRBJ1-1): DVKVTQSSRYLVKRTGEKVFLECVQDMDHENMFWYRQDPGLGLRLIYFSYDVKMKEKGDIPEGYSVSREKKERFSLILESASTNQTSMYLCASSFMISDTEAFFGQGTRLTVV.

V is TRBV13 and J is TRBJ1-3; D remains unclear. Trimming removed 1 base from V and 7 bases from J, with 8 bases in between. Germline loops: CDR1 PRHDT, CDR2 FYEKMQ (reference sequence). The CDR3 sequence is 13 residues long. CDR3 amino acids: CASSLDIGNTIYF. DNA of the CDR3: TGTGCCAGCAGCTTAGATATTGGGAACACCATATATTTT.

CDR3 coding DNA: TGCGCCAGCAGCCACGAGACAGGGTTGAACACTGAAGCTTTCTTT. Its protein product is CASSHETGLNTEAFF. J is TRBJ1-1 and V is TRBV4-1; 7 nucleotides align to TRBD1. V shed 3 bases, J shed 0 bases, and the junction held 4 bases outside the gene matches. The CDR3 loop spans 15 amino acids. Germline CDR1 is MGHRA and CDR2 is YSYEKL.

For the CDR3, the DNA is TGCGCCAGCCTAGGGACATTAGGGTCCTACGAGCAGTACTTC. It codes for CASLGTLGSYEQYF. The gene calls are TRBV10-2 and TRBJ2-7, with a weak D call TRBD1 (6 bases). Germline V lookup: CDR1 WSHSY, CDR2 SAAADI. The CDR3 runs 14 residues. V lost 8 bases and J lost 1, with 15 bases in between.

The V gene is TRBV27, the J gene TRBJ2-7; TRBD1 matches at 9 bases. The junction had 2 bases not matched to a gene; V was cut back by 0 bases and J by 2 bases. This CDR3 region has 15 residues. Germline V gives CDR1 MNHEY, CDR2 SMNVEV (reference sequence). CDR3 DNA sequence: TGTGCCAGCAGTTTATCGAACAGGGGGCCCTACGAGCAGTACTTC. Its protein product is CASSLSNRGPYEQYF.

As to this clone: At the DNA level, this CDR3 is encoded by other sequences in the same sample as well. The chain combines TRBV11-2 with TRBJ1-5; D remains ambiguous. Germline CDR1 and CDR2: SGHAT and FQNNGV. The CDR3 spans 13 residues. Trimming pared 1 base from V and 3 bases from J, leaving 4 bases between. CDR3: CASSLASNQPQHF. CDR3 DNA: TGTGCCAGCAGCTTAGCGTCCAATCAGCCCCAGCATTTT.

The count of this clone is one. The J gene is TRBJ2-7, the V gene TRBV7-3, with 9 nucleotides matching TRBD2. CDR3 size: 16 residues. V was pared by 3 bases and J by 2 bases, with 8 bases of the junction left unmatched. Germline lookup yields CDR1 SGHTA and CDR2 FQGTGA. The CDR3 loop is CASSFPTSGLTYEQYF. CDR3 in DNA: TGTGCCAGCAGCTTCCCAACTAGCGGGCTTACCTACGAGCAGTACTTC.

Of note for this clone: Other nucleotide sequences in the sample specify the same CDR3. J is TRBJ1-1 and V is TRBV19; D is uncertain. The CDR3 sequence is 13 residues long. Germline values: CDR1 LNHDA, CDR2 SQIVND (reference sequence). Trimming removed 3 bases at V and 2 bases at J, with 7 bases between. Written as DNA, the CDR3 is TGTGCCAGTAGTATGTCAGGAAACACTGAAGCTTTCTTT. Protein: CASSMSGNTEAFF.

The chain links TRBV7-2 to TRBJ2-7; 9 bases are a match to TRBD1. With V trimmed by 6 bases and J by 1 base, 7 bases remained unmatched. This CDR3 has 15 residues. Germline CDR1 SGHTA, CDR2 FQGNSA. This chain's CDR3 is CASRGAQGASYEQYF. The CDR3 nucleotides are TGTGCCAGCAGAGGAGCACAGGGGGCTTCCTACGAGCAGTACTTC.

The chain links TRBV9 to TRBJ2-1; 10 bases line up with TRBD2. The CDR3 contains 14 residues. Germline lookup yields CDR1 SGDLS and CDR2 YYNGEE. V was pared by 6 bases and J by 8 bases, with 8 bases of the junction left unmatched. The CDR3 loop reads CASNPSGRGDEQFF. For the CDR3, the DNA is TGTGCCAGCAACCCTAGCGGGAGAGGCGATGAGCAGTTCTTC.

V usage is TRBV2 and J usage is TRBJ2-5; D remains ambiguous. The V and J ends lost 7 bases and 5 bases respectively, with 8 bases between them. The CDR3 is 11 amino acids. The germline CDR1 and CDR2 sequences are SNHLY and FYNNEI. For the CDR3, the DNA is TGTGCCAGCAAGGAACAGGAGACCCAGTACTTC. Encoded protein: CASKEQETQYF.

This clone was observed once. CDR3 nucleotides: TGTGCCAGCAGTATCCGGGGGGCTTCCTACGAGCAGTACTTC. As protein: CASSIRGASYEQYF. The chain recombines TRBV27 with TRBJ2-7; a weak D match, TRBD2 (7 bases). The CDR3 is made up of 14 amino acids. Germline V gene data show CDR1 as MNHEY and CDR2 as SMNVEV (reference sequence). The ends were cut back, 5 bases at V and 1 base at J, with 12 bases in the middle.

J is TRBJ1-4 and V is TRBV11-2; no definite D call. V lost 1 base and J lost 8, with 8 bases in between. There are 13 residues in the CDR3. Germline V gene data show CDR1 as SGHAT and CDR2 as FQNNGV. The CDR3 bases are TGTGCCAGCAGCTTAGTGAGGGCCGAAAAACTGTTTTTT. It is translated as CASSLVRAEKLFF. The full variable domain, with the rest looked up from reference TRBV11-2 and TRBJ1-4, is EAGVAQSPRYKIIEKRQSVAFWCNPISGHATLYWYQQILGQGPKLLIQFQNNGVVDDSQLPKDRFSAERLKGVDSTLKIQPAKLEDSAVYLCASSLVRAEKLFFGSGTQLSVL.

The CDR3 nucleotides are TGTGCCACCAACAAAGGTGACATCCAAGAGACCCAGTACTTC. Residues: CATNKGDIQETQYF. The rearrangement links TRBV10-3 to TRBJ2-5; D is undetermined. Germline CDR1 and CDR2: ENHRY and SYGVKD. CDR3 length equals 14 residues. The V gene lost 10 bases and the J gene lost 1 base, with 16 bases spanning the gap.

This CDR3 is CASSEERGGVYNSPLHF. The CDR3 DNA reads as TGTGCCAGCAGTGAAGAGCGGGGGGGTGTTTATAATTCACCCCTCCACTTT. The chain combines TRBV6-1 with TRBJ1-6, with D perhaps TRBD1 (5 bases). Germline lookup yields CDR1 MNHNS and CDR2 SASEGT. The ends were cut back, 1 base at V and 4 bases at J, with 14 bases in the middle. The CDR3 spans 17 residues.

As for this clone: At the DNA level, this CDR3 is encoded by other sequences in the same sample as well. J is TRBJ2-1 and V is TRBV7-9; tentative D call: TRBD2 (5 bases). Trimming took 5 bases from V and 7 from J, leaving 9 bases between them. The CDR3 covers 12 residues. CDR1 and CDR2 (germline): SEHNR, FQNEAQ (reference sequence). The CDR3 sequence is CASSHQRNEQFF. DNA for the CDR3: TGTGCCAGCAGCCATCAGCGGAATGAGCAGTTCTTC.

This clone was found once. The V and J genes are TRBV7-3 and TRBJ2-5; 9 nucleotides match TRBD2. The CDR3 runs to 18 residues. Germline lookup yields CDR1 SGHTA and CDR2 FQGTGA. After removal of 5 bases from V and 0 bases from J, the junction contained 13 bases not matched to a gene. The CDR3 sequence is CASSPRLADRRYQETQYF. In DNA form, the CDR3 reads TGTGCCAGCAGCCCTCGACTAGCGGATAGGAGGTACCAAGAGACCCAGTACTTC. The variable domain in full, completed from reference TRBV7-3 and TRBJ2-5, reads GAGVSQTPSNKVTEKGKYVELRCDPISGHTALYWYRQSLGQGPEFLIYFQGTGAADDSGLPNDRFFAVRPEGSVSTLKIQRTERGDSAVYLCASSPRLADRRYQETQYFGPGTRLLVL.

CDR3 residues: CAIKAGVSYNEQFF. The CDR3 nucleotides are TGTGCCATCAAGGCCGGGGTTTCCTACAATGAGCAGTTCTTC. The rearrangement joins TRBV10-3 to TRBJ2-1, with a tentative D call TRBD2 (5 bases). Between the trimmed V and J ends, which lost 7 bases and 1 base, there was a span of 11 bases. The CDR3 spans 14 residues. Germline-derived CDR1 and CDR2 are ENHRY and SYGVKD.